The clone carrying this T cell receptor beta chain was counted at least ten times. Its antigen is unidentified. Clinical Activity Scores of at least 3, NOSPECS grades of at least 4 and durations under 3 months characterized ophthalmopathy patients. RNA transcripts served as the template for amplifying TCR beta CDR3 regions. HTBI primers drove first-round RT-PCR of the TCR CDR3. TCRdb called the multiplex PCR reads again in MiXCR, with one record for every CDR3 protein. The table has about 600,000 distinct CDR3 sequences, approximately 15% seen once. The sample comes from a study of T cells in Graves' hyperthyroidism and ophthalmopathy. Whole-study context: Prior to any treatment, at the point of initial diagnosis, peripheral blood was collected.

The study's findings and limits: Median prediction lead before ophthalmopathy onset was around 7 months with the model. Ophthalmopathy was told apart from stable hyperthyroidism by a 13 V-J model.

This CDR3 contains 15 residues. Germline CDR1 SNHLY, CDR2 FYNNEI. The ends lost 11 bases at V and 0 bases at J; junction bases unmatched: 9. The sequence was obtained from a woman aged 18-29 years with Graves' ophthalmopathy. The rearrangement links TRBV2 to TRBJ2-2, with TRBD1 identical over 7 bases. The sequencing sample was made of blood. The CDR3 DNA follows: TGTGCCGGATCAGAAGGACAGGCGAACACCGGGGAGCTGTTTTTT. It encodes CAGSEGQANTGELFF.